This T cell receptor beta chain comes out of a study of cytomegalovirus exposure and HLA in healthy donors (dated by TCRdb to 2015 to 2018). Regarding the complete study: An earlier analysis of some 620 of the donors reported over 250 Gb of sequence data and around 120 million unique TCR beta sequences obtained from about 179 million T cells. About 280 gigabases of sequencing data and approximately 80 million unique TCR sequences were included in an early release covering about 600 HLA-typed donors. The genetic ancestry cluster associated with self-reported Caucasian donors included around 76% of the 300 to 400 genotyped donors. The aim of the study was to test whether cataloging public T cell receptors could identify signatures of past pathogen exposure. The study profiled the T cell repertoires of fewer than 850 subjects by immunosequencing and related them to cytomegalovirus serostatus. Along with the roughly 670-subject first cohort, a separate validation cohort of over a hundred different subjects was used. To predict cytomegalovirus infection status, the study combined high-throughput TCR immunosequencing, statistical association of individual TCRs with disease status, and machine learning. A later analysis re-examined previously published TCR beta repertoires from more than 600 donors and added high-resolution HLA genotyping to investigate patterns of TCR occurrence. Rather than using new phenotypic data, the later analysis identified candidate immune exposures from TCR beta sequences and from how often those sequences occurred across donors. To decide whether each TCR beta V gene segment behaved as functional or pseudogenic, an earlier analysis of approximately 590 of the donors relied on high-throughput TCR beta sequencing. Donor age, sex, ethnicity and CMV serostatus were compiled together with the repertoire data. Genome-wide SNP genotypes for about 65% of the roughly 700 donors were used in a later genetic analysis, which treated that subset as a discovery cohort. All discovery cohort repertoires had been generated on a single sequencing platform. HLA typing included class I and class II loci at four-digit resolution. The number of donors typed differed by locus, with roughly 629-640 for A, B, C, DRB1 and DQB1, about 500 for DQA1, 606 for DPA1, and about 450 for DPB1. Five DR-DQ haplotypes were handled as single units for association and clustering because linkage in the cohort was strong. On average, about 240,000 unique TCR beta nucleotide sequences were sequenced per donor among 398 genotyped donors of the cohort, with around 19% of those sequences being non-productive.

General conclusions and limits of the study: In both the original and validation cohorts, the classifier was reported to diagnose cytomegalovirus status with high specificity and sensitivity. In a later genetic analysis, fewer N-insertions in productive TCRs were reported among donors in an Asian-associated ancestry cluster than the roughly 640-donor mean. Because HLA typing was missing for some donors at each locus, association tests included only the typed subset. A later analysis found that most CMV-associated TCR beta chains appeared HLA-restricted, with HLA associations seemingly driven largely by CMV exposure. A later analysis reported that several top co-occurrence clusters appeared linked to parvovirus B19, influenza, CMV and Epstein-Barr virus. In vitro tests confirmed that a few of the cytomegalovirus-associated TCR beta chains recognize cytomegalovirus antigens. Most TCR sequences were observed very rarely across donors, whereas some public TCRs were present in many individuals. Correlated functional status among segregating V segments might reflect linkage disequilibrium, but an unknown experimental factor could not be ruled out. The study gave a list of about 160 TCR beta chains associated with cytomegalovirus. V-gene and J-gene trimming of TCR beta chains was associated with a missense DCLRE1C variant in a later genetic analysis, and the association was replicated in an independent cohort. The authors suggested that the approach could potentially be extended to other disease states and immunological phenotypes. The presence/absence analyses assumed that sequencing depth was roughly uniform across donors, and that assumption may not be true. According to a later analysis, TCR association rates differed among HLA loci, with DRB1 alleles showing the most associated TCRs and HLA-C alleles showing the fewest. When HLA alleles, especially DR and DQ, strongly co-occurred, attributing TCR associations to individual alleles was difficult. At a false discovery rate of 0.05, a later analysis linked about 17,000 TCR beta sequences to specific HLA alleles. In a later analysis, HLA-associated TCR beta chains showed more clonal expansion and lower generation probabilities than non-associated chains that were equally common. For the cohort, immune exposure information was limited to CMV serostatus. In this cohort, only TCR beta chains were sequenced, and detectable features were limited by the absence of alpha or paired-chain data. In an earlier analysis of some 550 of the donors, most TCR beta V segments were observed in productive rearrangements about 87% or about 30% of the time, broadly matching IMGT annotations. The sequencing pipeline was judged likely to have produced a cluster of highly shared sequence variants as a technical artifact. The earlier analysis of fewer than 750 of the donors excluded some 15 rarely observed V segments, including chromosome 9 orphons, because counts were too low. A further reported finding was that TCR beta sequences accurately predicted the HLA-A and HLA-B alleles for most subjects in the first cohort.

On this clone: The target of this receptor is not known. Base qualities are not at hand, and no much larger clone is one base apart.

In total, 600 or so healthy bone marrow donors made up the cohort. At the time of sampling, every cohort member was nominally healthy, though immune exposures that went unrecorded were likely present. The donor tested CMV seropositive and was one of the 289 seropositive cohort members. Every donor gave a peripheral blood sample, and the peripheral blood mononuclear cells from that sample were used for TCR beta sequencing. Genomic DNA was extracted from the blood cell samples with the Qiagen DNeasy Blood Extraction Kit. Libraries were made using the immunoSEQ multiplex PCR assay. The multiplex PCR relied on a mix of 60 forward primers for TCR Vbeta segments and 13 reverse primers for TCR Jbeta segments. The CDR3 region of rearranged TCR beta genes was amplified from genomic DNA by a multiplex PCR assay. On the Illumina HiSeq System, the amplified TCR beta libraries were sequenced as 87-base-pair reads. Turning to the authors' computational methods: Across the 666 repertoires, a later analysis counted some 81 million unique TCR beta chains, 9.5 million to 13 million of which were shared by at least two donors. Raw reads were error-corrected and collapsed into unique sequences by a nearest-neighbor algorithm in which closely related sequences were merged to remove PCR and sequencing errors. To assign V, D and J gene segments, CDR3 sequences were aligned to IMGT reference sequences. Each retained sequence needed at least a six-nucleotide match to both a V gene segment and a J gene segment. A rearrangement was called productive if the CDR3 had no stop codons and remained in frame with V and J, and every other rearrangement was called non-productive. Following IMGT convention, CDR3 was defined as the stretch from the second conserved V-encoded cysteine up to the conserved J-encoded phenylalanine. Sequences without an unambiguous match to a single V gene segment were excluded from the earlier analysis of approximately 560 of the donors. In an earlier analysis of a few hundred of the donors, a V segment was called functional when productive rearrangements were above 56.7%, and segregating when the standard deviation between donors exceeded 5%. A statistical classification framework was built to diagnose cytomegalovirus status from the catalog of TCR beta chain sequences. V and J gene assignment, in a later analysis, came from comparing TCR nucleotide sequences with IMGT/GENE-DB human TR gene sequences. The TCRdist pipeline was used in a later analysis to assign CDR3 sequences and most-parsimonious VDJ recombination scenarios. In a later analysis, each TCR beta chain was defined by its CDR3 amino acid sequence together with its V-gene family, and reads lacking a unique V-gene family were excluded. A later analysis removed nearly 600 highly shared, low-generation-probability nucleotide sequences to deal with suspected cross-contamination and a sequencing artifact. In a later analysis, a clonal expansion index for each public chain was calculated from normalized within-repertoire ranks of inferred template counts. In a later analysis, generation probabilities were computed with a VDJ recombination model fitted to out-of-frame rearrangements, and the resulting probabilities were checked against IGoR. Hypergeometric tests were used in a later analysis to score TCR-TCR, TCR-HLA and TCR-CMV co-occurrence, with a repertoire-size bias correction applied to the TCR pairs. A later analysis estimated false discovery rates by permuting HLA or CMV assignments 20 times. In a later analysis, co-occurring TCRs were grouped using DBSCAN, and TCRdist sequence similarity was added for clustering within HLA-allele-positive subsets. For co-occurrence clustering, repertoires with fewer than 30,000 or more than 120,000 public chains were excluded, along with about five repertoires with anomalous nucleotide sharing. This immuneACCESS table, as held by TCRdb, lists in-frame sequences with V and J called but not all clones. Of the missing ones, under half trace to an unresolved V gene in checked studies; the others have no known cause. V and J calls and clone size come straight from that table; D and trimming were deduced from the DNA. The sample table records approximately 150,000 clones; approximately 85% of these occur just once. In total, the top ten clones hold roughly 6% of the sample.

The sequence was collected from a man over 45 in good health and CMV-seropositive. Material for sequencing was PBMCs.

The nucleotide sequence is TGTGCCAGCAGCTTAGTTAGCGGGAAGGGGCACGCTGAGCAGTTCTTC. This translates into CASSLVSGKGHAEQFF. The chain links TRBV7-9 with TRBJ2-1, with TRBD2 matching 8 junction bases. V trim: 1 base; J trim: 9 bases; unmatched bases: 11. The germline V gene (reference sequence) specifies SEHNR as CDR1 and FQNEAQ as CDR2. There are 16 amino acids in the CDR3, from cysteine to phenylalanine inclusive. CDR3 DNA only is kept here, 48 bases in frame from base 1.